This T cell receptor (beta chain) was recorded in a study of cytomegalovirus exposure and HLA in healthy donors. Germline V gene sequence: CDR1 LNHDA, CDR2 SQIVND (reference sequence). V lost 5 bases and J lost 5, with 15 bases in between. This CDR3 region has 14 residues. Concerning this clone itself: Its antigen remains unidentified.

In the PCR, 60 Vbeta and 13 Jbeta primers were used. Authors' analysis steps: It was a later analysis that counted tens of millions of unique TCR beta chains, of which approximately 11 million were shared. The table came from immunoSEQ multiplex PCR; TCRdb's copy has only in-frame clones and leaves some out. The DNA gave D and trimming, while V, J and clone size come from that table. The table shows 100,000 to 150,000 clones, with roughly 80% occurring only once. General study findings and limits: Data from an earlier analysis indicated that most TCR beta V segments were productive either about 90% or about 30% of the time. What a later analysis reportedly showed was that an Asian-associated ancestry cluster had fewer N-insertions than the approximately 720-donor mean.

The receptor's source is a young man in good health and CMV-seronegative. The genes are TRBV19 and TRBJ2-5; perhaps TRBD1 as D (5 bases). Sample: PBMCs. Here the CDR3 reads CASSSGPTRETQYF. CDR3 coding DNA: TGTGCCAGTAGTTCAGGGCCTACCAGGGAGACCCAGTACTTC.